This T cell receptor beta chain was sequenced in a study of vaccination effects on CD4 cells after COVID-19. Germline assignment: CDR1 SGHRS and CDR2 YFSETQ. The CDR3 consists of 15 residues. Trimming at V came to 4 bases and at J to 3 bases, leaving 10 bases not matched to a gene. Sequencing used immunoSEQ multiplex PCR; TCRdb keeps in-frame clones, though not all of them. The table includes 26,000 or so clones, around three quarters detected once. Peptide-pool stimulation followed by sequencing identified expanded antigen-specific CD4+ clonotypes in the ViraFEST assay. Isolating CD4+ T cells followed less than 12 days of culture. The person had a PCR-confirmed SARS-CoV-2 infection during March to December 2020. The study's findings and limits: Convalescent patients' post-vaccine spike repertoire was mostly distinct vaccine-induced clones.

Notes on this clone: The antigen is unknown.

V gene TRBV5-1 combines with J gene TRBJ2-7, with 7 bases that match TRBD1. Sequences were derived from CD4+ T cells from PBMCs cultured with HCoV-NL63 spike peptides, sampled before COVID-19 vaccination. The receptor comes from a human donor who had a prior SARS-CoV-2 infection. This CDR3 reads CASSRGPGQSYEQYF. The DNA for the CDR3 is TGCGCCAGCAGCAGGGGCCCGGGACAGAGCTACGAGCAGTACTTC.